Each of the 2 T cell receptor beta chains below was sequenced from the same sample in a study of T cells in women clearing cervical HPV infection. Method: immunoSEQ multiplex PCR; TCRdb's copy keeps in-frame clones and lacks some. The sample table sets out tens of thousands of clones. Sequenced: blood buffy coat. The source of these receptors is a woman aged 18-69 years with a cervical HPV16 infection that either progressed to CIN3+ or cleared (not recorded which).

Worth noting for this clone: The read ends 3 residues early relative to the CDR3; the germline J gene fills the gap. This chain connects TRBV5-1 to TRBJ2-1; 15 bases match TRBD2. This CDR3 spans 15 amino acids. Germline V lookup: CDR1 SGHRS, CDR2 YFSETQ. Germline trimming cut 4 bases from V and 7 bases from J; bases unmatched to any gene: 3. The sequenced CDR3 bases are TGCGCCAGCAGCCCAGGGACTAGCGGGGGGAATGAG. Its translation is CASSPGTSGGNE. The whole CDR3 protein reads CASSPGTSGGNEQFF.

As to this clone: The read stops 3 residues short of the end of the CDR3; the missing end is completed from the germline J gene. The rearrangement uses TRBV9 and TRBJ2-1; weak D call: TRBD2 (5 bases). The V gene's germline CDR1 is SGDLS and CDR2 YYNGEE. V lost 3 bases, J lost 8 bases, and 9 bases lay in between. The CDR3 has 12 amino acids. CDR3 bases read: TGTGCCAGCAGCGGGGAGCGGCATGAG. Translating it yields CASSGERHE. In full, the CDR3 is CASSGERHEQFF.